These 24 T cell receptor beta chains were sequenced from one sample in a study of early T cells in non-severe SARS-CoV-2 infection. From the 5' RACE reads, TCRdb called clonotypes with MiXCR, one entry per CDR3 protein. This sample yields under 60,000 distinct CDR3 sequences, of which 8.5% to 10% are seen a single time; around 3.6% belongs to the top ten. This material consisted of whole blood, taken at baseline. These TCRs come from an adult who was a healthcare worker with PCR-confirmed SARS-CoV-2 infection or an uninfected control (not recorded which).

The sample holds many counts of this clonotype. The gene calls are TRBV7-3 and TRBJ2-4, with D perhaps TRBD2 (6 bases). CDR1 and CDR2 (germline): SGHTA, FQGTGA. CDR3 size: 14 residues. V gave up 0 bases and J gave up 7 bases, with 10 bases separating them. In DNA form, the CDR3 reads TGTGCCAGCAGCTTAACTCCTGGGGGGAACATTCAGTACTTC. Amino acids: CASSLTPGGNIQYF.

Only a few counts were recorded for this clonotype. The rearrangement links TRBV18 to TRBJ2-5; D remains unclear. Germline loops: CDR1 KGHSH, CDR2 LQKENI. The CDR3 runs to 12 residues. Trimming took 5 bases from V and 1 from J, leaving 5 bases between them. The CDR3 region is CASSTPQETQYF. In DNA, the CDR3 is TGTGCCAGCTCAACCCCCCAAGAGACCCAGTACTTC.

This clonotype was picked up a small number of times. The rearrangement joins TRBV5-4 to TRBJ2-5, with 9 bases that match TRBD1. The germline gives CDR1 SGHNT, CDR2 YYREEE (reference sequence). Trimming removed 7 bases from V and 4 bases from J; junction bases left unmatched: 8. CDR3 length: 14 amino acids. In DNA, the CDR3 is TGTGCCAGCCGTTGGGCGGGACAGGGAGAGACCCAGTACTTC. This gives the protein CASRWAGQGETQYF.

This clonotype was recorded a few times. The chain uses TRBV28 and TRBJ2-7; 9 nucleotides line up with TRBD2. Per germline, CDR1 MDHEN and CDR2 SYDVKM. The CDR3 is made up of 17 amino acids. Trimming took 2 bases from V and 4 from J; bases not matched to a gene: 12. The CDR3 bases are TGTGCCAGCAGTTTAACCCCTTGGCGGGAGGGCCCTTACGAGCAGTACTTC. This gives the protein CASSLTPWREGPYEQYF.

This clonotype was observed a few times. The CDR3 sequence is CASSLGHSLGYNEQFF. Here the CDR3 DNA reads TGCGCCAGCAGCTTGGGACATTCCCTGGGCTACAATGAGCAGTTCTTC. The chain employs TRBV4-1 and TRBJ2-1, with a possible D match to TRBD1 (6 bases). CDR1 is MGHRA, CDR2 YSYEKL, per germline. The germline V and J ends were trimmed by 5 bases and 3 bases, with 17 bases remaining between them. The CDR3 has 16 residues.

The chain recombines TRBV7-9 with TRBJ2-5; TRBD2 might be the D (5 bases). Germline CDR1 is SEHNR and CDR2 is FQNEAQ (reference sequence). This CDR3 has 15 amino acids. V lost 5 bases, J lost 0 bases, and 13 bases lay in between. This chain's CDR3 is CASSPLTRYQETQYF. The CDR3 region has the DNA TGTGCCAGCAGCCCCCTTACTAGGTACCAAGAGACCCAGTACTTC.

The chain is built from TRBV20-1 and TRBJ2-1, with 11 positions matching TRBD2. From germline, CDR1 is DFQATT and CDR2 SNEGSKA (reference sequence). V trimming: 3 bases; J trimming: 6 bases; junction bases outside the gene matches: 7. This CDR3 is built from 15 residues. This chain's CDR3 is CSASIAGGISNEQFF. CDR3 sequence (DNA): TGCAGTGCTAGTATAGCGGGGGGGATTAGCAATGAGCAGTTCTTC.

In DNA, the CDR3 is TGTGCCACCAGTGACTCTCCCCGTAGTGAGCAGTTCTTC. This codes for CATSDSPRSEQFF. The chain is built from TRBV24-1 and TRBJ2-1; no clear D. This CDR3 is built from 13 residues. The germline V and J ends were trimmed by 4 bases and 9 bases, with 12 bases remaining between them. Germline CDR1 KGHDR, CDR2 SFDVKD.

This clonotype was picked up many times. CDR3 in amino acids: CAISRDDNSPLHF. CDR3 coding DNA: TGTGCCATCAGCAGGGATGATAATTCACCCCTCCACTTT. The chain carries TRBV10-3 and TRBJ1-6, with D possibly TRBD1 on 5 matching bases. The V end was cut by 6 bases, the J end by 5 bases, with 8 bases between. Germline loops: CDR1 ENHRY, CDR2 SYGVKD. The CDR3 extends over 13 amino acids.

The J gene is TRBJ2-1, the V gene TRBV3-1; TRBD2 matches 8 bases. Germline V gives CDR1 LGHDT, CDR2 YNNKEL (reference sequence). The CDR3 totals 17 residues. J lost 6 bases, V lost 1 base, and 11 bases had no gene match. DNA of the CDR3: TGTGCCAGCAGCCAAGGGTTAGGAGCGGGAGAGGGCAATGAGCAGTTCTTC. This sequence encodes CASSQGLGAGEGNEQFF.

The chain links TRBV7-6 to TRBJ2-3; D is unresolved. CDR1 is SGHVS, CDR2 FNYEAQ, per germline. The CDR3 extends over 18 amino acids. Trimming removed 4 bases at V and 6 bases at J, with 26 bases between. This chain's CDR3 is CASSSSYLMASITDTQYF. The CDR3 DNA follows: TGTGCCAGCAGCTCATCGTACCTCATGGCCTCGATAACGGATACGCAGTATTTT.

There are many counts of this clonotype. The CDR3 DNA follows: TGTGCCAGCAGCCCGGGACTAGCGGGGTCCTACGAGCAGTACTTC. It translates to CASSPGLAGSYEQYF. The chain combines TRBV7-9 with TRBJ2-7; the match to TRBD2 covers 13 bases. The V and J ends lost 5 bases and 1 base, in that order; junction bases with no gene match: 2. CDR3 size: 15 residues. Germline V gives CDR1 SEHNR, CDR2 FQNEAQ (reference sequence). Using reference TRBV7-9 and TRBJ2-7 for the parts outside the CDR3, the full variable domain is DTGVSQNPRHKITKRGQNVTFRCDPISEHNRLYWYRQTLGQGPEFLTYFQNEAQLEKSRLLSDRFSAERPKGSFSTLEIQRTEQGDSAMYLCASSPGLAGSYEQYFGPGTRLTVT.

At least ten counts were recorded for this clonotype. The genes are TRBV2 and TRBJ2-2, with D unresolved. CDR1 is SNHLY and CDR2 is FYNNEI in the germline V gene. This CDR3 spans 12 amino acids. The V gene lost 6 bases and the J gene lost 3 bases, with 5 bases spanning the gap. The CDR3 reads CASRQHTGELFF. The CDR3 nucleotides are TGTGCCAGCAGGCAGCACACCGGGGAGCTGTTTTTT.

This clonotype was recorded a few times. V and J are TRBV18 and TRBJ1-1; the D is unclear. The CDR3 covers 15 residues. The V end lost 3 bases, the J end lost 5 bases, and 16 bases lay between the germline ends. Germline CDR1 is KGHSH and CDR2 is LQKENI. CDR3 sequence: CASSPTVSEGTEAFF. The CDR3 nucleotides are TGTGCCAGCTCACCTACGGTGTCAGAGGGTACTGAAGCTTTCTTT.

The chain joins TRBV19 to TRBJ2-1; D uncertain. The V end was cut by 5 bases, the J end by 0 bases, with 17 bases between. Germline V gene data show CDR1 as LNHDA and CDR2 as SQIVND (reference sequence). CDR3 size: 17 residues. The CDR3 DNA reads TGTGCCAGTAGTGGATCATTGTTGTCCCACTCCTACAATGAGCAGTTCTTC. It translates to CASSGSLLSHSYNEQFF. Full variable domain (remainder filled in from reference TRBV19 and TRBJ2-1): DGGITQSPKYLFRKEGQNVTLSCEQNLNHDAMYWYRQDPGQGLRLIYYSQIVNDFQKGDIAEGYSVSREKKESFPLTVTSAQKNPTAFYLCASSGSLLSHSYNEQFFGPGTRLTVL.

The V gene is TRBV6-5, the J gene TRBJ2-7; TRBD2 agrees at 12 bases. The J segment lost 0 bases and the V segment lost 5 bases, leaving 11 bases of the junction unmatched. Germline lookup yields CDR1 MNHEY and CDR2 SVGAGI. The CDR3 extends over 18 amino acids. CDR3 coding DNA: TGTGCCAGCAGTCCAGTTGGGACTAGCGGGCCTAGCTCCTACGAGCAGTACTTC. Protein sequence: CASSPVGTSGPSSYEQYF.

This clonotype has only a few counts. This sequence joins TRBV11-2 and TRBJ2-4; a possible D gene is TRBD1 (5 bases). Germline-derived CDR1 and CDR2 are SGHAT and FQNNGV. V was clipped by 1 base and J by 6 bases, with 10 bases between them. This CDR3 contains 14 residues. CDR3 region: CASSLVGAVNIQYF. The CDR3 DNA sequence: TGTGCCAGCAGCTTAGTTGGGGCTGTAAACATTCAGTACTTC.

In its sample, this clonotype was seen a few times. The rearrangement joins TRBV20-1 to TRBJ2-7; 9 bases match TRBD2. V was pared by 3 bases and J by 0 bases, with 6 bases of the junction left unmatched. This CDR3 has 15 residues. Germline V gives CDR1 DFQATT, CDR2 SNEGSKA (reference sequence). CDR3 nucleotides: TGCAGTGCTAGTCGGGGGACTAGCTACTCCTACGAGCAGTACTTC. It translates to CSASRGTSYSYEQYF.

This sequence joins TRBV4-1 and TRBJ2-1; 7 bases map to TRBD1. The germline gives CDR1 MGHRA, CDR2 YSYEKL. The V gene end was trimmed by 2 bases and the J gene end by 9 bases; junction bases not matched to a gene: 13. This CDR3 has 16 residues. The chain's CDR3 is CASSQSLGGLRPEQFF. The CDR3 DNA is TGCGCCAGCAGCCAAAGCTTAGGGGGCCTCCGGCCTGAGCAGTTCTTC.

This clonotype has a handful of counts. DNA for the CDR3: TGTGCCAGCTCCCTAGCGGGGGACAATGAGCAGTTCTTC. It is translated as CASSLAGDNEQFF. The chain couples TRBV28 to TRBJ2-1, with 10 bases that match TRBD2. V lost 8 bases to trimming and J lost 5 bases; unmatched junction nucleotides: 3. The CDR3 loop spans 13 amino acids. Germline CDR1 reads MDHEN; CDR2 reads SYDVKM.

This clonotype was counted between two and nine times. This rearrangement joins TRBV4-1 to TRBJ2-7; D gene uncertain. The CDR3 totals 14 residues. Germline CDR1 MGHRA, CDR2 YSYEKL. The ends were cut back, 1 base at V and 3 bases at J, with 10 bases in the middle. Written as DNA, the CDR3 is TGCGCCAGCAGCCAAGCCCCGGGTGTCTACGAGCAGTACTTC. This sequence encodes CASSQAPGVYEQYF.

This clonotype was picked up a small number of times. The V gene is TRBV19, the J gene TRBJ2-1; TRBD2 matches at 14 bases. This CDR3 region has 15 residues. CDR1 and CDR2 (germline): LNHDA, SQIVND (reference sequence). With 7 bases clipped from V and 9 bases from J, the junction kept 8 bases outside the gene matches. Here the CDR3 reads CASKSGLAGAPEQFF. CDR3 sequence (DNA): TGTGCCAGTAAGTCGGGACTAGCGGGAGCCCCTGAGCAGTTCTTC.

The V gene is TRBV7-9, the J gene TRBJ2-4; D gene uncertain. Trimming took 1 base from V and 0 from J, leaving 4 bases between them. There are 14 residues in the CDR3. Germline V CDR1 and CDR2: SEHNR, FQNEAQ (reference sequence). The CDR3 bases are TGTGCCAGCAGCTTAGGGGGAGCCAAAAACATTCAGTACTTC. Translating it yields CASSLGGAKNIQYF.

This clonotype turned up a few times. The rearrangement joins TRBV28 to TRBJ2-7; TRBD1 matches 10 bases. The germline V gene has CDR1 MDHEN and CDR2 SYDVKM. The CDR3 runs 15 residues. With V trimmed by 6 bases and J by 6 bases, 11 bases remained unmatched. Here the CDR3 reads CASSQTGGAFFEQYF. The CDR3 region has the DNA TGTGCCAGCAGCCAGACAGGGGGCGCGTTCTTCGAGCAGTACTTC. The variable domain in full, completed from reference TRBV28 and TRBJ2-7, reads DVKVTQSSRYLVKRTGEKVFLECVQDMDHENMFWYRQDPGLGLRLIYFSYDVKMKEKGDIPEGYSVSREKKERFSLILESASTNQTSMYLCASSQTGGAFFEQYFGPGTRLTVT.